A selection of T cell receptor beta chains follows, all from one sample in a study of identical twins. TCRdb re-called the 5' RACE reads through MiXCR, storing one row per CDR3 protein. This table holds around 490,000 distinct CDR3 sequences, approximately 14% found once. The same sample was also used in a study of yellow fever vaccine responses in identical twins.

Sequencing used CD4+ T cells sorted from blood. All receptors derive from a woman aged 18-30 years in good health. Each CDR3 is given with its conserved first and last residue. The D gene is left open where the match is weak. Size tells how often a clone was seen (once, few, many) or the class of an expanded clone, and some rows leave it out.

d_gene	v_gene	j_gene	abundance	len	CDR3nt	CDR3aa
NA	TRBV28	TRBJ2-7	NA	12	TGTGCCAGCAGTTTGGCGGTCTACGAGCAGTACTTC	CASSLAVYEQYF
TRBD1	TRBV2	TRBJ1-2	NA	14	TGTGCCAGCAGAGCGGACAGGTCGAACTATGGCTACACCTTC	CASRADRSNYGYTF
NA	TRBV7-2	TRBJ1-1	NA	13	TGTGCCAGCAGCTTAAACAGTCAAGCGAGAACTTTCTTT	CASSLNSQARTFF
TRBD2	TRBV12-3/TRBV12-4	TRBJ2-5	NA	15	TGTGCCAGCAGTTTAGTGGGGGGGTGGCAAGAGACCCAGTACTTC	CASSLVGGWQETQYF
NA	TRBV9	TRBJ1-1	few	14	TGTGCCAGCAGCTGGGGCACCCTGAACACTGAAGCTTTCTTT	CASSWGTLNTEAFF
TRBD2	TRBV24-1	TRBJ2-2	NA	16	TGTGCCACCAGTGGTAGCCTAGCGGGAGACACCGGGGAGCTGTTTTTT	CATSGSLAGDTGELFF
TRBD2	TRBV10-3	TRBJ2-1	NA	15	TGTGCCATCAGTGGGACCGGGACTAGCGGGAGGGAGCAGTTCTTC	CAISGTGTSGREQFF
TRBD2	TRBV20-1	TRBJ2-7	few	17	TGCAGTGCTAGAGTGGCCATGACTAGCGGGACTTTGGGCGAGCAGTACTTC	CSARVAMTSGTLGEQYF
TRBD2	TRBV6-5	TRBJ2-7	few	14	TGTGCCAGCAGTTACTCCCTAGCGGGAAACGAGCAGTACTTC	CASSYSLAGNEQYF
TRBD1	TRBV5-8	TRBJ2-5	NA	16	TGTGCCAGCAGCTGGACCGGACAGGGAGTATGGGAGACCCAGTACTTC	CASSWTGQGVWETQYF
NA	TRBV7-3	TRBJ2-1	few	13	TGTGCCAGCAGCTTAAACGTAGGGGGTGAGCAGTTCTTC	CASSLNVGGEQFF
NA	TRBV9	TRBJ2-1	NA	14	TGTGCCAGCAGCGTAGTAGGGCTATTCCATGAGCAGTTCTTC	CASSVVGLFHEQFF
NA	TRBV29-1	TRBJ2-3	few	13	TGCAGCGTTGAAGGGGAGAGAACAGATACGCAGTATTTT	CSVEGERTDTQYF
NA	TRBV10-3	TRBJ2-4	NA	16	TGTGCCATCAGTGAGGGGGAAACTCTAGCCAAAAACATTCAGTACTTC	CAISEGETLAKNIQYF
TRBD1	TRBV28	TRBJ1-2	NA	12	TGTGCCAGCAGTTCAACAGGGGATGGCTACACCTTC	CASSSTGDGYTF
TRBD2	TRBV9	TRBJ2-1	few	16	TGTGCCAGCAGCGCATTAGCGGGGGAATCCTACAATGAGCAGTTCTTC	CASSALAGESYNEQFF
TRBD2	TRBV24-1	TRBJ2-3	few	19	TGTGCCACCAGTGACCCGGGGGGCAGCGGGAGGTTCGGCACAGATACGCAGTATTTT	CATSDPGGSGRFGTDTQYF
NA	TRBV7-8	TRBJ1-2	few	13	TGTGCCAGCAGCTTAGAACTACCGTATGGCTACACCTTC	CASSLELPYGYTF
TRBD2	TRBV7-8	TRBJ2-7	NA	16	TGTGCCAGCCATAAGGGGGGTCTAGCGGGATTCTACGAGCAGTACTTC	CASHKGGLAGFYEQYF
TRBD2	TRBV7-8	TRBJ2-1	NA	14	TGTGCCAGCAGCCCGTCGGGACTAGCAAATGAGCAGTTCTTC	CASSPSGLANEQFF
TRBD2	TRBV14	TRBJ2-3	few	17	TGTGCCAGCAGCCTAAGATTGGTAGCGGGAGCCACAGATACGCAGTATTTT	CASSLRLVAGATDTQYF
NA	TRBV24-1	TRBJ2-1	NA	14	TGTGCCACCAGTGATCCCCAGGGCAACAATGAGCAGTTCTTC	CATSDPQGNNEQFF
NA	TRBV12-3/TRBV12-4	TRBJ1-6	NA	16	TGTGCCAGCACCTCCCGGTGGCCCACGGCGAATTCACCCCTCCACTTT	CASTSRWPTANSPLHF
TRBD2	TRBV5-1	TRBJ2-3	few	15	TGCGCCAGCAGCTCAAAGACTAGCCGCACAGATACGCAGTATTTT	CASSSKTSRTDTQYF
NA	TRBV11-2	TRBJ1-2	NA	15	TGTGCCAGCAGCTTAGACTTGGACAGCGGCTATGGCTACACCTTC	CASSLDLDSGYGYTF
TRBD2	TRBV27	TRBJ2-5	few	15	TGTGCCAGCAGTTCCCTAGCGGGATTTAAAGAGACCCAGTACTTC	CASSSLAGFKETQYF
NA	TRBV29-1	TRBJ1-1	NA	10	TGCAGCGCCGCGAGCACTGAAGCTTTCTTT	CSAASTEAFF
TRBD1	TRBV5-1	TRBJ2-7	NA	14	TGCGCCAGCAGCGGCCAGGGGGACCTCTACGAGCAGTACTTC	CASSGQGDLYEQYF
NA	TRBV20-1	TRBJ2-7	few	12	TGCAGTACCGACCCGAGGGGTCACGAGCAGTACTTC	CSTDPRGHEQYF
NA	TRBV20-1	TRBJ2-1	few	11	TGCAGTGCTAGGGGGCCTAAATCTGCGTTCTTC	CSARGPKSAFF
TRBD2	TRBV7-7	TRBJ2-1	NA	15	TGTGCCAGCAGCCCTCCCGGGACTAGTATCTATGAGCAGTTCTTC	CASSPPGTSIYEQFF
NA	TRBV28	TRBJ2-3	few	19	TGTGCCAGCAAGCCTTCTCGGGGAGGGGGTATGTGGTTTGTCGATACGCAGTATTTT	CASKPSRGGGMWFVDTQYF
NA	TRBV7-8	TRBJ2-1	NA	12	TGTGCCAGCAGCCTCGACGTGGGGAGGCAGTTCTTC	CASSLDVGRQFF
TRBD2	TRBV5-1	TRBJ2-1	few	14	TGCGCCAGCTGGAGCGGGAGGTCCTACAATGAGCAGTTCTTC	CASWSGRSYNEQFF
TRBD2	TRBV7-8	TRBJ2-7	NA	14	TGTGCCAGCAGCTTAGGGACTAGCTCCTACGAGCAGTACTTC	CASSLGTSSYEQYF
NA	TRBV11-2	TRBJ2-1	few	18	TGTGCCAGCAGCCCCCGCTCCGGGCCCCTAAGCTCCTACAATGAGCAGTTCTTC	CASSPRSGPLSSYNEQFF
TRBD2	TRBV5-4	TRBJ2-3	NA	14	TGTGCCAGCAGGCGGGTTGAGCGGGGGGATACGCAGTATTTT	CASRRVERGDTQYF
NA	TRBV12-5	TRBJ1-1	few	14	TGTGCTAGTGGTTTTGTCGGACGGGGCACTGAAGCTTTCTTT	CASGFVGRGTEAFF
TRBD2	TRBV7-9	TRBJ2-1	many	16	TGTGCCAGCAGCGGTCCCGGGACTAGCGGGCTAAATGAGCAGTTCTTC	CASSGPGTSGLNEQFF
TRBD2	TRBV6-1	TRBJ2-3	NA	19	TGTGCCAGCAGGCCCCTCGGGGTAGCGGGGGGTTCTAGCACAGATACGCAGTATTTT	CASRPLGVAGGSSTDTQYF
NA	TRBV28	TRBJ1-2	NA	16	TGTGCCAGCAGTCCTTACCCGACAGGATTGAGCTATGGCTACACCTTC	CASSPYPTGLSYGYTF
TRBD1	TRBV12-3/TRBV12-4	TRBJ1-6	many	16	TGTGCCAGCAGGAAAGGGACAGGGGAGGTGGATTCACCCCTCCACTTT	CASRKGTGEVDSPLHF
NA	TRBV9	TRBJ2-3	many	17	TGTGCCAGCAGCTTCAGACCCGGGACGCCCAAGCAAAATACGCAGTATTTT	CASSFRPGTPKQNTQYF
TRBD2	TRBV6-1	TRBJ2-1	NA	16	TGTGCCAGCAGTGATTGGCGGGAGACTCGGTCGGGTGAGCAGTTCTTC	CASSDWRETRSGEQFF
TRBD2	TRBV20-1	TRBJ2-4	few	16	TGCAGTGCTAGAGATGGTCTAGCGGGGACCAAAAACATTCAGTACTTC	CSARDGLAGTKNIQYF
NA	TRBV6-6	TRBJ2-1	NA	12	TGTGCCAGCAGTCCCGACAGTCCTCCGCCGGTCTTC	CASSPDSPPPVF
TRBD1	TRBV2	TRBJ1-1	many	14	TGTGCCAGCAGGATAGGGACAGGGAACACTGAAGCTTTCTTT	CASRIGTGNTEAFF
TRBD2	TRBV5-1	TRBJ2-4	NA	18	TGCGCCAGCAGCCGAGACGGACTAGCGGGAGCGTTCGGAGACATTCAGTACTTC	CASSRDGLAGAFGDIQYF
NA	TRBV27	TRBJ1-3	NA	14	TGTGCCAGCAGTTTAATGGGCGTGGGAAACACCATATATTTT	CASSLMGVGNTIYF
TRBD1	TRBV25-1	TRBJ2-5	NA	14	TGTGCCAGCAGTGCGGACAGGGTAAAAGAGACCCAGTACTTC	CASSADRVKETQYF
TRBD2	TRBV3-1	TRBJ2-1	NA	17	TGTGCCAGCAGCCAAGCCCACCTAGCGGCCATTTACAATGAGCAGTTCTTC	CASSQAHLAAIYNEQFF
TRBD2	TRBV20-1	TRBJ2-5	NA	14	TGCAGTGCTAGCCCGGGGGGGAAACAAGAGACCCAGTACTTC	CSASPGGKQETQYF
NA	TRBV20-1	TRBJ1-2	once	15	TGCAGTGCTAGACAGAGAACCATCCAAGACTATGGCTACACCTTC	CSARQRTIQDYGYTF